This entry concerns a single T cell receptor beta chain. In this sample, this clone turned up a few times. Its binding antigen is unknown. No much larger clone exists at a distance of one base, and base qualities are not known. V lost 0 bases and J lost 3 bases, and the count of bases not matched to a germline gene is 6. Reading the germline V gene gives CDR1 KGHSH and CDR2 LQKENI. The CDR3 contains 16 residues, cysteine and phenylalanine counted. The sequence is cut down to CDR3 DNA, 48 bases in frame from base 1. These data come from a study of cytomegalovirus exposure and HLA in healthy donors (dated 2017 in TCRdb). About the investigation overall: An earlier analysis of approximately 640 of the donors reported 276 Gb of sequence data and some 120 million unique TCR beta sequences from around 200 million T cells. An early release that covered some 640 HLA-typed donors contained approximately 290 gigabases of sequencing data and tens of millions of unique TCR sequences. The genetic ancestry cluster associated with self-reported Caucasian donors included 81% of the roughly 380 genotyped donors. The study aimed to test whether signatures of past pathogen exposure could be identified by cataloging public T cell receptors. Using immunosequencing, the study profiled T cell repertoires from approximately 700 subjects and related those repertoires to cytomegalovirus serostatus. Along with the roughly 700-subject first cohort, a separate validation cohort of some 130 different subjects was used. High-throughput TCR immunosequencing, statistical association of individual TCRs with disease status, and machine learning were combined to predict cytomegalovirus infection status. A later analysis re-analyzed previously published TCR beta repertoires from 666 donors and added high-resolution HLA genotyping to study TCR occurrence patterns. In the later analysis, no new phenotypic data were used to find candidate immune exposures; instead, reliance was placed on TCR beta sequences and their occurrence across donors. To decide whether each TCR beta V gene segment behaved as functional or pseudogenic, an earlier analysis of some 570 of the donors relied on high-throughput TCR beta sequencing. Donor age, sex, ethnicity and CMV serostatus were compiled alongside the repertoire data. Genome-wide SNP genotypes for about three fifths of the roughly 700 donors were used in a later genetic analysis, which treated that subset as a discovery cohort. All discovery cohort repertoires had been generated using a single sequencing platform. Class I and class II HLA loci were covered by the typing at four-digit resolution. The number of typed donors differed by locus: about 620-630 for A, B, C, DRB1 and DQB1; approximately 540 for DQA1; roughly 600 for DPA1; and roughly 490 for DPB1. Because of strong linkage in the cohort, five DR-DQ haplotypes were treated as single units for association and clustering. Across around 400 genotyped donors of the cohort, an average of about 240,000 unique TCR beta nucleotide sequences per donor were sequenced, and roughly 18% of those sequences were non-productive.

The full study reports these points: In vitro tests confirmed that a few of the cytomegalovirus-associated TCR beta chains recognize cytomegalovirus antigens. In the study, about 150 TCR beta chains were listed as associated with cytomegalovirus. A later analysis associated about 17,000 TCR beta sequences with specific HLA alleles at a false discovery rate of 0.05. Correlated functional status among segregating V segments might reflect linkage disequilibrium, but an unknown experimental factor could not be ruled out. According to a later analysis, most CMV-associated TCR beta chains appeared to be HLA-restricted, and the HLA associations seemed to be driven largely by CMV exposure. A cluster of highly shared sequence variants was judged likely to represent a technical artifact of the sequencing pipeline. In this cohort, only TCR beta chains were sequenced, and detectable features were limited by the absence of alpha or paired-chain data. Strong co-occurrence of HLA alleles, especially DR and DQ, made assigning TCR associations to individual alleles difficult. A later analysis found that TCR association rates varied across HLA loci, with DRB1 alleles showing the most associated TCRs and HLA-C alleles the fewest. The classifier was reported to diagnose cytomegalovirus status with high specificity and sensitivity in both the original and validation cohorts. Broadly in line with IMGT annotations, most TCR beta V segments showed up in productive rearrangements about 87% or about 30% of the time in an earlier analysis of 450 to 750 of the donors. V-gene and J-gene trimming of TCR beta chains was associated with a missense DCLRE1C variant in a later genetic analysis, and the association was replicated in an independent cohort. The 87-base-pair reads could not distinguish some IMGT-functional V segments, including TRBV6-2 and TRBV6-3, so those segments were excluded. The authors suggested that the approach could potentially be extended to other disease states and immunological phenotypes. CMV serostatus was the only immune exposure information available for the cohort. A later genetic analysis reported fewer N-insertions in productive TCRs among donors in an Asian-associated ancestry cluster than the roughly 620-donor mean. Across donors, most TCR sequences were observed very rarely, whereas some public TCRs were present in many individuals. Because some donors lacked HLA typing at each locus, the association tests relied only on the typed subset. Compared with equally common non-associated chains, HLA-associated TCR beta chains in a later analysis were more clonally expanded and had lower generation probabilities. A further reported finding was that TCR beta sequences accurately predicted the HLA-A and HLA-B alleles for most subjects in the first cohort. Sequencing depth was assumed to be roughly uniform across donors in the presence/absence analyses, though that assumption may not hold. In a later analysis, several top co-occurrence clusters were reported to appear linked to parvovirus B19, influenza, CMV and Epstein-Barr virus. Because counts were too low, under 20 rarely observed V segments, including chromosome 9 orphons, were left out of the earlier analysis of 587 of the donors.

In total, approximately 690 healthy bone marrow donors made up the cohort. At the time of sampling, every cohort member was nominally healthy, though immune exposures that went unrecorded were likely present. The donor tested CMV seronegative and was one of the 352 seronegative cohort members. Each donor provided a peripheral blood sample, and peripheral blood mononuclear cells were used for TCR beta sequencing. The Qiagen DNeasy Blood Extraction Kit was used to extract genomic DNA from the blood cell samples. Library generation was performed with the immunoSEQ multiplex PCR assay. The multiplex PCR relied on a mix of 60 forward primers for TCR Vbeta segments and 13 reverse primers for TCR Jbeta segments. A multiplex PCR assay on genomic DNA amplified the CDR3 region of rearranged TCR beta genes. The Illumina HiSeq System was used to sequence the amplified TCR beta libraries as 87-base-pair reads. Per the authors' processing: A later analysis tallied roughly 76 million unique TCR beta chains across the 666 repertoires, and about 10 million of those chains were shared by two or more donors. Raw reads were error-corrected and collapsed into unique sequences with a nearest-neighbor algorithm that merged closely related sequences to remove PCR and sequencing errors. CDR3 sequences were aligned to IMGT reference sequences to assign V, D and J gene segments. For a sequence to be retained, a match of at least six nucleotides was required to both a V gene segment and a J gene segment. A rearrangement was called productive if the CDR3 had no stop codons and remained in frame with V and J, and every other rearrangement was called non-productive. Following IMGT convention, CDR3 was defined as the stretch from the second conserved V-encoded cysteine up to the conserved J-encoded phenylalanine. In an earlier analysis of around 570 of the donors, sequences lacking an unambiguous match to a single V gene segment were excluded. An earlier analysis of a few hundred of the donors called V segments functional above 56.7% productive rearrangements and segregating when the between-donor standard deviation exceeded 5%. A statistical classification framework was built for diagnosing cytomegalovirus status from the catalog of TCR beta chain sequences. In a later analysis, TCR nucleotide sequences were compared against IMGT/GENE-DB human TR gene sequences so that V and J genes could be assigned. In a later analysis, CDR3 sequences and most-parsimonious VDJ recombination scenarios were assigned using the TCRdist pipeline. In a later analysis, each TCR beta chain was defined by its CDR3 amino acid sequence together with its V-gene family, and reads without a unique V-gene family were excluded. A later analysis removed roughly 590 highly shared, low-generation-probability nucleotide sequences to deal with suspected cross-contamination and a sequencing artifact. For each public chain, a later analysis derived a clonal expansion index from normalized ranks of inferred template counts within each repertoire. Generation probabilities in a later analysis came from a VDJ recombination model fitted to out-of-frame rearrangements, and those results were checked against IGoR. A later analysis scored TCR-TCR, TCR-HLA and TCR-CMV co-occurrence with hypergeometric tests, applying a repertoire-size bias correction to TCR pairs. False discovery rates were estimated in a later analysis by permuting HLA or CMV assignments 20 times. In a later analysis, co-occurring TCRs were grouped with DBSCAN, and TCRdist sequence similarity was added when clustering was performed within HLA-allele-positive subsets. Co-occurrence clustering excluded repertoires with fewer than 30,000 or more than 120,000 public chains, plus five with anomalous nucleotide sharing. Sourced from immuneACCESS, this table was stored by TCRdb with only in-frame sequences that have V and J called. A share of the clones is absent; for the studies checked, an unresolved V gene accounts for under half, and the remainder has no known explanation. V and J calls and clone size are those listed in that table; D and trimming were worked out from the DNA. For this sample the table gives 100,000 to 150,000 clones, of which more than 75% were detected only once. The biggest ten clones account for 3% to 4.5% of the sample.

This TCR was recovered from a middle-aged man in good health and CMV-seronegative. Sequencing was done on a sample of PBMCs. The chain couples TRBV18 to TRBJ2-5, and TRBD1 matches 8 of the central bases. In nucleotide form, the sequence is TGTGCCAGCTCACCACCATGGACAGGGAAAGAAGAGACCCAGTACTTC. This translates into CASSPPWTGKEETQYF.